One and the same sample provided the 30 T cell receptor beta chains below, sequenced in a study of neoadjuvant nivolumab and ipilimumab in lung cancer. This table comes from immunoSEQ multiplex PCR, and its TCRdb copy is limited to in-frame clones, with some not included. The sample has tens of thousands of clones, 75% to 90% seen once. Sequencing used peripheral blood, obtained before neoadjuvant nivolumab, alone or with ipilimumab. Receptors were obtained from an adult with non-small cell lung cancer.

This chain links TRBV5-1 with TRBJ1-1, with D unclear. The CDR3 length is 14 residues. Germline-derived CDR1 and CDR2 are SGHRS and YFSETQ. V was cut by 3 bases and J by 1 base, with 10 bases left in between. The CDR3 DNA reads as TGCGCCAGCAGCTACGGATTGGCGAACACTGAAGCTTTCTTT. Translating gives CASSYGLANTEAFF.

This chain connects TRBV10-3 to TRBJ1-5; D may be TRBD1 (6 bases). CDR3 length: 16 amino acids. Trimming stripped 3 bases from V and 3 bases from J, with 15 bases between. CDR1 is ENHRY and CDR2 is SYGVKD in the germline V gene. CDR3 sequence (DNA): TGTGCCATCAGTGATTCCCCCCCAGGGGCCAATCAGCCCCAGCATTTT. The encoded protein is CAISDSPPGANQPQHF.

V is TRBV4-3 and J is TRBJ2-2; D is unclear. V dropped 4 bases and J dropped 4 bases, with 13 bases sitting between them. In germline, CDR1 is LGHNA, CDR2 YSLEER. The CDR3 totals 15 residues. The CDR3 sequence is CASSRATGSTGELFF. For the CDR3, the DNA is TGCGCCAGCAGCCGGGCAACGGGTTCCACCGGGGAGCTGTTTTTT.

CDR3 in amino acids: CASSLPSGGASYNEQFF. Here the CDR3 DNA reads TGTGCCAGCAGCTTGCCTAGCGGGGGGGCTTCCTACAATGAGCAGTTCTTC. The chain has TRBV5-4 and TRBJ2-1, with 12 bases lining up with TRBD2. CDR1 and CDR2 from the germline V gene are SGHNT and YYREEE (reference sequence). The CDR3 has 17 amino acids. The junction had 3 bases not matched to a gene; V was cut back by 1 base and J by 1 base.

This chain uses TRBV19 with TRBJ1-1; possibly TRBD1 for D (6 bases). The V gene's germline CDR1 is LNHDA and CDR2 SQIVND (reference sequence). Trimming removed 5 bases at V and 0 bases at J, with 10 bases between. The CDR3 runs 14 residues. Here the CDR3 reads CASSETGLNTEAFF. In DNA, the CDR3 is TGTGCCAGTAGTGAGACAGGACTGAACACTGAAGCTTTCTTT.

This clone was counted a single time. The chain recombines TRBV4-2 with TRBJ2-7; D is ambiguous. The V end lost 0 bases, the J end lost 5 bases, and 8 bases lay between the germline ends. The CDR3 sequence is 13 residues long. Looked up from germline, CDR1 is LGHNA and CDR2 is YNFKEQ. The CDR3 reads CASSQDLKHEQYF. The CDR3 DNA reads TGTGCCAGCAGCCAAGATTTAAAGCACGAGCAGTACTTC.

The sample holds one count of this clone. The chain carries TRBV6-1 and TRBJ1-1; possibly TRBD1 for D (5 bases). From germline, CDR1 is MNHNS and CDR2 SASEGT. The CDR3 has 13 residues. Between the trimmed V and J ends, which lost 11 bases and 1 base, there was a span of 14 bases. CDR3 DNA: TGTGCCGCTCACAGGCCGCAGAACACTGAAGCTTTCTTT. Protein product: CAAHRPQNTEAFF.

This chain uses TRBV2 with TRBJ1-5; D remains unclear. V lost 0 bases and J 4 bases, leaving 7 bases between the germline ends. This CDR3 has 14 residues. Germline CDR1 SNHLY, CDR2 FYNNEI. CDR3 DNA sequence: TGTGCCAGCAGTGAAGCGGGCCCAAATCAGCCCCAGCATTTT. It encodes CASSEAGPNQPQHF.

The J gene is TRBJ1-1, the V gene TRBV19, with unresolved D. Germline V gene lookup returns CDR1 LNHDA and CDR2 SQIVND (reference sequence). V was clipped by 6 bases and J by 0 bases, with 5 bases between them. This CDR3 contains 12 residues. This CDR3 reads CASSRLNTEAFF. The DNA for the CDR3 is TGTGCCAGTAGCCGATTGAACACTGAAGCTTTCTTT.

The CDR3 DNA follows: TGCGCCAGCAGCTACCAGATGGGGGAGACCCAGTACTTC. Its translation is CASSYQMGETQYF. The V call is TRBV5-1, the J call TRBJ2-5; no firm D call. Between the trimmed V and J ends, which lost 3 bases and 5 bases, there was a span of 11 bases. Germline CDR1 reads SGHRS; CDR2 reads YFSETQ. This CDR3 has 13 amino acids.

The rearrangement links TRBV5-1 to TRBJ1-1; D gene uncertain. This CDR3 has 14 amino acids. In germline, CDR1 is SGHRS, CDR2 YFSETQ. The germline V and J ends were trimmed by 0 bases and 1 base, with 7 bases remaining between them. The CDR3 bases are TGCGCCAGCAGCTTGGTTCCGGGGAACACTGAAGCTTTCTTT. Translation gives CASSLVPGNTEAFF.

The rearrangement uses TRBV7-3 and TRBJ2-5, with D perhaps given as TRBD1 or TRBD2 (6 bases each). Per germline, CDR1 SGHTA and CDR2 FQGTGA. This CDR3 is built from 15 residues. V lost 0 bases to trimming and J lost 2 bases, with 10 bases between them. The CDR3 reads CASSLTGGSQETQYF. CDR3 in DNA: TGTGCCAGCAGCTTAACGGGGGGCTCACAAGAGACCCAGTACTTC.

The sample holds one count of this clone. This chain uses TRBV10-3 with TRBJ2-5; 9 bases line up with TRBD1. There are 13 residues in the CDR3. J gave up 3 bases and V 6 bases, and 2 bases lay outside the gene matches. Germline CDR1 ENHRY, CDR2 SYGVKD. The chain's CDR3 is CAISTGGEETQYF. The DNA of the CDR3 is TGTGCCATCAGCACAGGGGGCGAAGAGACCCAGTACTTC.

J is TRBJ1-2 and V is TRBV18; 9 bases line up with TRBD1. V lost 3 bases and J lost 7; bases outside the gene matches: 15. This CDR3 is built from 17 residues. The V gene's germline CDR1 is KGHSH and CDR2 LQKENI. The CDR3 here is CASSPSSIGTGNSGYTF. DNA for the CDR3: TGTGCCAGCTCACCCTCGAGTATTGGGACAGGGAATAGTGGCTACACCTTC.

This clone was found a few times. The gene calls are TRBV6-6 and TRBJ1-1, with D unresolved. The CDR3 covers 12 residues. V lost 6 bases and J 5 bases, leaving 10 bases between the germline ends. CDR1 is MNHNY, CDR2 SVGAGI, per germline (reference sequence). CDR3 sequence reads: CASSNWGTEAFF. Here the CDR3 DNA reads TGTGCCAGCAGCAACTGGGGTACTGAAGCTTTCTTT.

The rearrangement links TRBV6-1 to TRBJ2-1; D remains ambiguous. Trimming cost V 3 bases and J 6 bases, with 6 bases left between them. From germline, CDR1 is MNHNS and CDR2 SASEGT. The CDR3 runs 12 residues. The CDR3 sequence is CASSENFNEQFF. Written as DNA, the CDR3 is TGTGCCAGCAGTGAGAATTTCAATGAGCAGTTCTTC.

This rearrangement joins TRBV5-6 to TRBJ2-3; the match to TRBD2 covers 11 bases. Per germline, CDR1 SGHDT and CDR2 YYEEEE. The V and J ends lost 1 base and 5 bases, in that order; junction bases with no gene match: 6. The CDR3 length is 16 residues. The CDR3 loop is CASSLLLAGGLDTQYF. The CDR3 nucleotides read TGTGCCAGCAGCTTGTTGCTAGCGGGGGGATTAGATACGCAGTATTTT. Variable domain in full (rest from reference TRBV5-6 and TRBJ2-3): DAGVTQSPTHLIKTRGQQVTLRCSPKSGHDTVSWYQQALGQGPQFIFQYYEEEERQRGNFPDRFSGHQFPNYSSELNVNALLLGDSALYLCASSLLLAGGLDTQYFGPGTRLTVL.

The genes are TRBV2 and TRBJ2-5; 9 bases align to TRBD2. CDR3 size: 14 residues. Germline assignment: CDR1 SNHLY and CDR2 FYNNEI. V shed 6 bases and J 4 bases; nucleotides not matched to a gene: 6. CDR3 nucleotides: TGTGCCAGCAGCTCAAGCGGGGGGCCAGAGACCCAGTACTTC. Its protein is CASSSSGGPETQYF.

The chain carries TRBV7-9 and TRBJ2-2; D is unclear. The ends were cut back, 1 base at V and 7 bases at J, with 4 bases in the middle. Germline assignment: CDR1 SEHNR and CDR2 FQNEAQ (reference sequence). CDR3 size: 12 residues. The CDR3 DNA reads TGTGCCAGCAGCTTAGGGGTCGGGGAGCTGTTTTTT. Translation: CASSLGVGELFF.

The J gene is TRBJ2-7, the V gene TRBV7-9; 7 bases map to TRBD1. V trimming: 5 bases; J trimming: 3 bases; junction bases outside the gene matches: 4. The CDR3 consists of 13 residues. CDR1 is SEHNR and CDR2 is FQNEAQ in the germline V gene (reference sequence). CDR3 nucleotide sequence: TGTGCCAGCAGCGACAGGGAGATCTACGAGCAGTACTTC. Its translation: CASSDREIYEQYF.

This rearrangement joins TRBV6-1 to TRBJ2-7; D gene uncertain. CDR3 length: 15 residues. Looked up from germline, CDR1 is MNHNS and CDR2 is SASEGT. V lost 3 bases, J lost 0 bases, and 12 bases lay in between. The CDR3 DNA sequence: TGTGCCAGCAGTGAGGGCAGGATCAGCTCCTACGAGCAGTACTTC. It translates to CASSEGRISSYEQYF.

The J gene is TRBJ2-1, the V gene TRBV11-2; D might be TRBD1 or TRBD2, each matching 5 bases. The V gene lost 4 bases and the J gene lost 5 bases, with 12 bases spanning the gap. The CDR3 runs to 14 residues. CDR1 and CDR2 (germline): SGHAT, FQNNGV. The CDR3 DNA reads TGTGCCAGCAGCTCATCCGGGGCCAACAATGAGCAGTTCTTC. Translated, it gives CASSSSGANNEQFF. Full variable domain (outside the CDR3, taken from reference TRBV11-2 and TRBJ2-1): EAGVAQSPRYKIIEKRQSVAFWCNPISGHATLYWYQQILGQGPKLLIQFQNNGVVDDSQLPKDRFSAERLKGVDSTLKIQPAKLEDSAVYLCASSSSGANNEQFFGPGTRLTVL.

This chain uses TRBV6-1 with TRBJ1-2, with D perhaps TRBD1 (5 bases). The length of the CDR3 is 14 residues. Trimming cost V 7 bases and J 4 bases, with 16 bases left between them. Per germline, CDR1 MNHNS and CDR2 SASEGT. The CDR3 sequence is CASTQGRQSYGYTF. For the CDR3, the DNA is TGTGCCAGCACCCAAGGGAGACAGAGCTATGGCTACACCTTC.

The chain has TRBV6-6 and TRBJ1-6, with a possible D match to TRBD1 (6 bases). V lost 8 bases, J lost 7 bases, and 12 bases lay in between. The length of the CDR3 is 13 residues. Germline V gives CDR1 MNHNY, CDR2 SVGAGI (reference sequence). In DNA, the CDR3 is TGTGCCAGCCACGACAGGAACAATTCACCCCTCCACTTT. This sequence encodes CASHDRNNSPLHF.

V and J are TRBV10-1 and TRBJ1-1; D not resolved. The CDR3 loop spans 12 amino acids. Between the trimmed V and J ends, which lost 4 bases and 12 bases, there was a span of 15 bases. Germline V gene lookup returns CDR1 WNHNN and CDR2 SYGVQD (reference sequence). CDR3 residues: CASSVGRSGTFF. CDR3 bases: TGCGCCAGCAGTGTCGGCCGCTCGGGCACTTTCTTT.

This clone showed up just once. The CDR3 DNA reads as TGTGCCAGCAGCTTGGGGGCAGCAGGTGGAAACACCATATATTTT. This sequence encodes CASSLGAAGGNTIYF. This rearrangement joins TRBV7-9 to TRBJ1-3; perhaps TRBD1 as D (6 bases). Germline CDR1 and CDR2: SEHNR and FQNEAQ (reference sequence). The germline V and J ends were trimmed by 3 bases and 3 bases, with 12 bases remaining between them. CDR3 length: 15 amino acids.

The chain has TRBV19 and TRBJ2-1, with D unresolved. The ends were cut back, 3 bases at V and 6 bases at J, with 6 bases in the middle. The CDR3 consists of 12 residues. CDR1 and CDR2 (germline): LNHDA, SQIVND (reference sequence). CDR3 in amino acids: CASSISTNEQFF. CDR3 nucleotides: TGTGCCAGTAGTATTAGTACCAATGAGCAGTTCTTC. The full variable domain, rest sourced from reference TRBV19 and TRBJ2-1, is DGGITQSPKYLFRKEGQNVTLSCEQNLNHDAMYWYRQDPGQGLRLIYYSQIVNDFQKGDIAEGYSVSREKKESFPLTVTSAQKNPTAFYLCASSISTNEQFFGPGTRLTVL.

The chain joins TRBV10-2 to TRBJ2-5; 10 nucleotides agree with TRBD2. CDR3 size: 14 residues. Germline V lookup: CDR1 WSHSY, CDR2 SAAADI. The trim removed 6 bases at V and 3 bases at J, leaving 4 bases unmatched. CDR3: CASRPLAGEETQYF. The DNA of the CDR3 is TGCGCCAGCAGGCCCCTAGCGGGGGAAGAGACCCAGTACTTC.

The chain employs TRBV13 and TRBJ2-3; 7 bases are a match to TRBD1. Germline V gives CDR1 PRHDT, CDR2 FYEKMQ (reference sequence). V lost 4 bases and J lost 2; bases outside the gene matches: 6. This CDR3 spans 15 amino acids. The CDR3 reads CASSSHDRATDTQYF. The CDR3 DNA follows: TGTGCCAGCAGCTCACACGACAGGGCCACAGATACGCAGTATTTT.

The chain uses TRBV21-1 and TRBJ1-1; TRBD1, the D gene given by the table, was not confirmed from the DNA. TRBV21-1 is a listed pseudogene. The CDR3 has 14 amino acids. The CDR3 protein is CASSRPGTSFSAFF. CDR3 in DNA: TGTGCCAGCAGCCGGCCAGGGACAAGCTTTAGTGCTTTCTTT.